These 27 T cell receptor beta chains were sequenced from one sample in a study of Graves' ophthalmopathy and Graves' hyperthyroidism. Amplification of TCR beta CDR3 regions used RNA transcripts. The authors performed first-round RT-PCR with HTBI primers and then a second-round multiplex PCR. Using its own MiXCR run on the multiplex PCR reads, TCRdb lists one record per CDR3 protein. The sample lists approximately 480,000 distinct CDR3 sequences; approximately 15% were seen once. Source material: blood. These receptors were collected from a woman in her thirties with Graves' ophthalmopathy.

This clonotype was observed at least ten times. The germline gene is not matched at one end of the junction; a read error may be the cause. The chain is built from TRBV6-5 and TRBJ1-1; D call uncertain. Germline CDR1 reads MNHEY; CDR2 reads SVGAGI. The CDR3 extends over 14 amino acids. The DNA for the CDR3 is TGTGCCAGCAGTGACTCCTCGTGGAACACTGAAGCTTTCTTT. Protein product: CASSDSSWNTEAFF.

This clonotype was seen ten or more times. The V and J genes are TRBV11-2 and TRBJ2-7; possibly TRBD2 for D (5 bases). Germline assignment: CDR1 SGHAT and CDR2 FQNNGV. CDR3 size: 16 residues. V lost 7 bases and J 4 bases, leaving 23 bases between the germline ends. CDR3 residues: CASTEEGRLPLYEQYF. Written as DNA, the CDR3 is TGTGCCAGCACCGAGGAAGGGAGACTCCCTCTATACGAGCAGTACTTC.

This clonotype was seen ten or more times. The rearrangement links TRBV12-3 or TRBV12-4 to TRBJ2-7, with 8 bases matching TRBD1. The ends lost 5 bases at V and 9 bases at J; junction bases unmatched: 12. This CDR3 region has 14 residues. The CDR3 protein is CASSPRGPNDGQYF. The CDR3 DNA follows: TGTGCCAGCAGTCCCAGGGGGCCTAATGATGGGCAGTACTTC.

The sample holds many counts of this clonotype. The CDR3 DNA reads TGTGCCAGCAGTTACGATGTGAAACGGGGCACTGAAGCTTTCTTT. As protein: CASSYDVKRGTEAFF. The chain recombines TRBV6-2 or TRBV6-3 with TRBJ1-1; no reliable D call. This CDR3 contains 15 residues. Germline assignment: CDR1 MNHEY and CDR2 SVGEGT. V was shortened by 2 bases and J by 4 bases, with 14 bases between the two germline ends.

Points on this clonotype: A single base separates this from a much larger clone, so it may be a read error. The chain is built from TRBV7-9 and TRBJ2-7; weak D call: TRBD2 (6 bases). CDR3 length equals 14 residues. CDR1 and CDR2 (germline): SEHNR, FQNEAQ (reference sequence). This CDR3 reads CAISLVGEEPEQYF. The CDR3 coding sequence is TGTGCCATCAGCTTAGTAGGGGAGGAGCCCGAGCAGTACTTC.

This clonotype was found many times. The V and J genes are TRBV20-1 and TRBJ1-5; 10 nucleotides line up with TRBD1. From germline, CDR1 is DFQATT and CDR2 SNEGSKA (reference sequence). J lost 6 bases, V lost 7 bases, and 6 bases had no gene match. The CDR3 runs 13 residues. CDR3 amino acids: CSGVRQGAQPQHF. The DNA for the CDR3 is TGCAGTGGTGTCAGACAGGGGGCTCAGCCCCAGCATTTT.

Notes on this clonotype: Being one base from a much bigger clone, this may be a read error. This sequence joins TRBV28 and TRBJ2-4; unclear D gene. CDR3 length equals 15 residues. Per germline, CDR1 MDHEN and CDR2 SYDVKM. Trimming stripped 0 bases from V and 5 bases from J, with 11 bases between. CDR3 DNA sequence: TGTGCCAGCAGTTTATGGGTAAAGGCCGAAAACATTCAGTACTTC. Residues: CASSLWVKAENIQYF.

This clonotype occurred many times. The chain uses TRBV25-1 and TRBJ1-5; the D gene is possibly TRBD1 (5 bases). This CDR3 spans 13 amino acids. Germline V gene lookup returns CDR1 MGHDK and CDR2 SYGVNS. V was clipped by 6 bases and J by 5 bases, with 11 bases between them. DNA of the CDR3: TGTGCCAGCAGAGGGACTCAAGATCAGCCCCAGCATTTT. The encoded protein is CASRGTQDQPQHF.

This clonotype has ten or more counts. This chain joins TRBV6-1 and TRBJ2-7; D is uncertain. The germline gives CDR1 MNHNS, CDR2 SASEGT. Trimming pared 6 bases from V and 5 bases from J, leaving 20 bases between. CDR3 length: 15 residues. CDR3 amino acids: CASSTSPRVWDEQYF. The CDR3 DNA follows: TGTGCCAGCAGCACTTCGCCCCGGGTATGGGACGAGCAGTACTTC.

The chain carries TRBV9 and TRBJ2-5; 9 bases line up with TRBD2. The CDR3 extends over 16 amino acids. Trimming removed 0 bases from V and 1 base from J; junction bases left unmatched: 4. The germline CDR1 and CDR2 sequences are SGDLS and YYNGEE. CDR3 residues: CASSVGGGAGQETQYF. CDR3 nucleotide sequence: TGTGCCAGCAGCGTAGGCGGGGGGGCCGGCCAAGAGACCCAGTACTTC.

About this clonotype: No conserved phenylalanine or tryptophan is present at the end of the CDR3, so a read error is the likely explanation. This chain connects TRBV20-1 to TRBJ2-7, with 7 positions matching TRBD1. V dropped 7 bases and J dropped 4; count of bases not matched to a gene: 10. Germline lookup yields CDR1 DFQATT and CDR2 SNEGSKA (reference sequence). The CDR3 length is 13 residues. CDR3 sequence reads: CSVVPGQKYEQYY. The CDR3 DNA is TGCAGTGTTGTACCGGGACAGAAATACGAGCAGTACTAC.

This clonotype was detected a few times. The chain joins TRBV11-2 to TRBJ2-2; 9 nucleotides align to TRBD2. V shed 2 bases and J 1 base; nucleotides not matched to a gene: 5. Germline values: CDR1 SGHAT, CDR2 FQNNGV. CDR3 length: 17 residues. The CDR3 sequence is CASSLWGTSLNTGELFF. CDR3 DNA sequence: TGTGCCAGCAGCTTATGGGGGACTAGCTTGAACACCGGGGAGCTGTTTTTT.

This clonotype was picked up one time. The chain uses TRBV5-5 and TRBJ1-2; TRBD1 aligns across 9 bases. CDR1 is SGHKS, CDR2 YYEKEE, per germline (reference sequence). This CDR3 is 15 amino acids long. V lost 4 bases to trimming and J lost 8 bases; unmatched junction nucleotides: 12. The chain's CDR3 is CASSIYRDRARGYTF. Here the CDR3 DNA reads TGTGCCAGCAGCATCTACCGGGACAGGGCTCGAGGCTACACCTTC.

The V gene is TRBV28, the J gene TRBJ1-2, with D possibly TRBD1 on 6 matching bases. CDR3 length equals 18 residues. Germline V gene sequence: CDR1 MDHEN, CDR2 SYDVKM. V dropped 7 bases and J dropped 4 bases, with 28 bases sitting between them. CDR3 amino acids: CASIDIVSSGGQGYGYTF. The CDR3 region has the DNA TGTGCCAGCATCGACATCGTATCAAGCGGGGGGCAAGGCTATGGCTACACCTTC.

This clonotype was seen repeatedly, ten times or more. The CDR3 sequence is CAISVGQGGPTYEQYF. Here the CDR3 DNA reads TGTGCCATCAGTGTAGGTCAGGGGGGCCCCACCTACGAGCAGTACTTC. J is TRBJ2-7 and V is TRBV10-3; maybe TRBD1 (7 bases). The CDR3 is 16 residues long. The V and J ends lost 4 bases and 2 bases respectively, with 18 bases between them. Germline values: CDR1 ENHRY, CDR2 SYGVKD.

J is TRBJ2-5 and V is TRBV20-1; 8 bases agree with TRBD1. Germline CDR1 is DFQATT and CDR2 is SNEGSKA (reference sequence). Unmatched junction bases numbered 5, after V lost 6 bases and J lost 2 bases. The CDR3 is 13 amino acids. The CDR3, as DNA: TGCAGTGCCCCACAGGGGGTGCAAGAGACCCAGTACTTC. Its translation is CSAPQGVQETQYF.

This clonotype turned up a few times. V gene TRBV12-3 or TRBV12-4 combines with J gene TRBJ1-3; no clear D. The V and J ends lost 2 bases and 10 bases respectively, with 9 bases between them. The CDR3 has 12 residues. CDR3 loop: CASSLSTGTIYF. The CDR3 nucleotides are TGTGCCAGCAGTTTAAGCACGGGTACCATATATTTT.

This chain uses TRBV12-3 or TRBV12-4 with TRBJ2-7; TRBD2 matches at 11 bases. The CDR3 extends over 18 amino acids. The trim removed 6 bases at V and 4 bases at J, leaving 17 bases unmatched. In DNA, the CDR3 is TGTGCCAGCAGCACAGACACCGGGACTAGCGGAGAGAGTTACGAGCAGTACTTC. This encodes CASSTDTGTSGESYEQYF.

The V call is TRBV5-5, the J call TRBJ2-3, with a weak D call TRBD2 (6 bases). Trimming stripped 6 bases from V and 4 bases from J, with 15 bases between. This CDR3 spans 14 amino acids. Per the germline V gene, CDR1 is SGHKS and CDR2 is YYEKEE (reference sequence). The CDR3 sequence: CASTGTPGADTQYF. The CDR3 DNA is TGTGCCAGCACAGGGACCCCGGGGGCAGATACGCAGTATTTT.

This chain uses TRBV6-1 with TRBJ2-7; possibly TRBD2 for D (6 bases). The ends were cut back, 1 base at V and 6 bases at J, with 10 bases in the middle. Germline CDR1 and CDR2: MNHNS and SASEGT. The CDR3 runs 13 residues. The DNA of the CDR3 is TGTGCCAGCAGTGAAGGGGAGGCTAGCGAGCAGTACTTC. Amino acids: CASSEGEASEQYF.

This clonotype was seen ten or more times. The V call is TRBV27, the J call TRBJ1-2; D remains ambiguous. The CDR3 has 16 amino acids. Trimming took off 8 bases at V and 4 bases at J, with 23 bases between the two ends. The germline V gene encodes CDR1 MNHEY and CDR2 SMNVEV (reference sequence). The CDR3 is CASRYNDGLFFYGYTF. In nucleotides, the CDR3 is TGTGCCAGCCGCTATAATGACGGACTATTTTTCTATGGCTACACCTTC.

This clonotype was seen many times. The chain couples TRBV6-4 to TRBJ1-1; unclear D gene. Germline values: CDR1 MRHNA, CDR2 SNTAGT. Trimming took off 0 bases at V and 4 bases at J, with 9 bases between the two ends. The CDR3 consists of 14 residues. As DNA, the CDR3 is TGTGCCAGCAGTGACTCGGGCCGTTCCACTGAAGCTTTCTTT. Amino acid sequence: CASSDSGRSTEAFF.

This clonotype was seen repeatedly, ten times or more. The CDR3 loop reads CAIRGQDMNTEAFF. Written as DNA, the CDR3 is TGTGCCATCAGGGGACAGGATATGAACACTGAAGCTTTCTTT. This chain connects TRBV10-3 to TRBJ1-1; TRBD1 matches 8 bases. Germline values: CDR1 ENHRY, CDR2 SYGVKD. The CDR3 sequence is 14 residues long. V lost 6 bases and J lost 0; bases outside the gene matches: 3.

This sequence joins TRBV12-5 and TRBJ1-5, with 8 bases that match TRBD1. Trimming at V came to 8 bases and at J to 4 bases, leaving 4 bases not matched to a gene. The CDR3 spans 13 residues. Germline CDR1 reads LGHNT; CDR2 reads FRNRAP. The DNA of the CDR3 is TGTGCTAGTCAGGGGGCTATGAATCAGCCCCAGCATTTT. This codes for CASQGAMNQPQHF.

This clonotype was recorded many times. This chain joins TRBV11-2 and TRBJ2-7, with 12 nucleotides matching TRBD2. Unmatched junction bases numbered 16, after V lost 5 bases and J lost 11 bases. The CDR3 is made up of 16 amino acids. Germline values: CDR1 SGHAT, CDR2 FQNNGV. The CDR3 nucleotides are TGTGCCAGCAGCCCACCTCATTCCCTAGCGGGAGGGGTTGAGTACTTC. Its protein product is CASSPPHSLAGGVEYF.

The DNA of the CDR3 is TGCGCCAGCAGCACTGGGTCCCGACCCGGGGAGCTGTTTTTT. Translating gives CASSTGSRPGELFF. The chain employs TRBV10-1 and TRBJ2-2; D is uncertain. The germline V gene has CDR1 WNHNN and CDR2 SYGVQD (reference sequence). The CDR3 loop spans 14 amino acids. V was cut by 6 bases and J by 6 bases, with 14 bases left in between.

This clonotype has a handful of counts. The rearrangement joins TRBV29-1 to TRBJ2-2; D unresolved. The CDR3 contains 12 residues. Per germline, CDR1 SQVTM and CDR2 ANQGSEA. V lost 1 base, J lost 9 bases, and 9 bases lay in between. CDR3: CSVEGPGRELFF. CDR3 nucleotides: TGCAGCGTTGAAGGCCCTGGCCGGGAGCTGTTTTTT.